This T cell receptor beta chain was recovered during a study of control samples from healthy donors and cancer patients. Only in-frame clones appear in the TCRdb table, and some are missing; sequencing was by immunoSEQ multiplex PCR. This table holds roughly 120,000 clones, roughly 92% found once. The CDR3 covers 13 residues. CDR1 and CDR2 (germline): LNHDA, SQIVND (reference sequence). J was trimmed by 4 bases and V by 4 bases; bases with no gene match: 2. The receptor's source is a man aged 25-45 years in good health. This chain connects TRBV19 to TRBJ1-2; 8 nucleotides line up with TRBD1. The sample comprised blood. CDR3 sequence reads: CASSTGQVYGYTF. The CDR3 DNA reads TGTGCCAGTAGTACGGGACAGGTCTATGGCTACACCTTC.